This T cell receptor beta chain was recorded in a study of cytomegalovirus exposure and HLA in healthy donors. Across the study: The 550 to 700 first-cohort repertoires and the 120 or so validation repertoires shared the same platform, a later analysis reported. Overall study results and limits: Cytomegalovirus-associated TCR beta chains were listed, numbering roughly 150. In the 120 validation repertoires, 85% to 95% of cluster scores exceeded 0, per a later analysis. In vitro work confirmed that three CMV-associated chains recognize CMV antigens.

About this clone: The target antigen is unknown.

CDR3 length equals 13 residues. The V gene's germline CDR1 is SGHAT and CDR2 FQNNGV. The germline V and J ends were trimmed by 7 bases and 4 bases, with 11 bases remaining between them. TCRdb's copy holds only in-frame clones and misses some; the assay was immunoSEQ multiplex PCR. Of about 65,000 clones in the sample, 92% were seen once. The J gene is TRBJ1-3, the V gene TRBV11-2; no reliable D call. The sample taken for sequencing was PBMCs. The TCR originated in a woman aged 18 to 35 in good health and CMV-seronegative. The CDR3: CASISLRGNTIYF. As DNA, the CDR3 is TGTGCCAGCATCTCCCTCAGAGGAAACACCATATATTTT.